The 16 T cell receptor beta chains reported below all come from one sample, sequenced in a study of CD8 T cells in ankylosing spondylitis (dated by TCRdb to about 2017). These receptors are not linked to any known antigen. To prepare the library, 5' RACE was applied. TCRdb lists the instrument as Illumina HiSeq 2500. TCRdb applied fastp at Q25 and MiXCR to the public reads, then kept only in-frame beta chains. Each CDR3 protein appears once, grouped with its most common genes and DNA. Across this sample there are approximately 500,000 distinct CDR3 sequences, with roughly 13% seen only once. The top ten hold approximately 6.2% of the sample. General conclusions and limits of the study: Blood from ankylosing spondylitis patients appeared to be characterized by a TCR beta motif made up of fewer than ten highly homologous amino acid variants.

Sequenced sample: blood, either unsorted or a sorted T cell fraction (not recorded which). The receptors stem from a male donor with ankylosing spondylitis.

V is TRBV7-8 and J is TRBJ1-2; D is perhaps TRBD1 (6 bases). Trimming stripped 7 bases from V and 4 bases from J, with 16 bases between. The V gene's germline CDR1 is SGHVS and CDR2 FQNEAQ. CDR3 length: 14 residues. This CDR3 reads CASTQMGGAYGYTF. The DNA of the CDR3 is TGTGCCAGCACCCAGATGGGGGGCGCCTATGGCTACACCTTC.

This clonotype was recorded many times. V is TRBV12-3 or TRBV12-4 and J is TRBJ1-2, with D hard to call. The CDR3 spans 13 residues. V lost 3 bases and J 8 bases, leaving 13 bases between the germline ends. CDR3 amino acids: CASSFTGQSGYTF. The CDR3 nucleotides are TGTGCCAGCAGTTTCACTGGGCAGAGCGGCTACACCTTC.

The genes are TRBV28 and TRBJ1-1, with 9 bases that match TRBD1. J was trimmed by 10 bases and V by 7 bases; bases with no gene match: 13. The CDR3 contains 14 residues. In germline, CDR1 is MDHEN, CDR2 SYDVKM. DNA for the CDR3: TGTGCCAGCATTTTCCAGGCGGGACAGGGTGGAGCTTTCTTT. Its translation is CASIFQAGQGGAFF.

The chain links TRBV7-9 to TRBJ1-2; TRBD1 aligns across 7 bases. CDR3 length: 17 amino acids. With 1 base clipped from V and 2 bases from J, the junction kept 10 bases outside the gene matches. Germline lookup yields CDR1 SEHNR and CDR2 FQNEAQ (reference sequence). CDR3 DNA sequence: TGTGCCAGCAGCTTAGGGGACAGAGCCAAATCAAACTATGGCTACACCTTC. Translation: CASSLGDRAKSNYGYTF.

V gene TRBV12-3 or TRBV12-4 combines with J gene TRBJ2-3, with D tentatively TRBD2 (5 bases). V was cut by 8 bases and J by 2 bases, with 11 bases left in between. The CDR3 runs 13 residues. The DNA for the CDR3 is TGTGCCAGCCAAAGTAGCGCCACAGATACGCAGTATTTT. This codes for CASQSSATDTQYF.

This clonotype was seen repeatedly, ten times or more. V is TRBV5-1 and J is TRBJ1-3, with a tentative D call TRBD1 (6 bases). Deletions cut 6 bases from V and 3 bases from J, with 13 bases between. CDR3 length equals 14 residues. Germline values: CDR1 SGHRS, CDR2 YFSETQ. CDR3 loop: CASTEGVDGNTIYF. In nucleotides, the CDR3 is TGCGCCAGCACCGAGGGGGTAGATGGAAACACCATATATTTT.

The J gene is TRBJ2-3, the V gene TRBV29-1; 7 positions match TRBD2. Trimming took 6 bases from V and 1 from J; bases not matched to a gene: 7. The CDR3 runs 14 residues. Germline CDR1 reads SQVTM; CDR2 reads ANQGSEA. The CDR3 loop reads CSVLGLVGTDTQYF. The CDR3 DNA follows: TGCAGCGTCCTAGGACTAGTGGGCACAGATACGCAGTATTTT.

This clonotype came up a few times. The chain has TRBV12-3 or TRBV12-4 and TRBJ2-2, with D tentatively TRBD1 (6 bases). The CDR3 covers 15 residues. The ends were cut back, 6 bases at V and 1 base at J, with 12 bases in the middle. This chain's CDR3 is CASRRTGWNTGELFF. CDR3 in DNA: TGTGCCAGCAGACGTACAGGGTGGAACACCGGGGAGCTGTTTTTT.

This clonotype has only a few counts. This sequence joins TRBV5-4 and TRBJ2-1, with TRBD1 identical over 8 bases. The germline gives CDR1 SGHNT, CDR2 YYREEE (reference sequence). With 4 bases clipped from V and 10 bases from J, the junction kept 10 bases outside the gene matches. CDR3 length: 14 residues. This CDR3 reads CASSPGTGPAEQFF. CDR3 in DNA: TGTGCCAGCAGCCCAGGGACAGGTCCGGCCGAGCAGTTCTTC.

On this clonotype: This may arise from a read error, as a much more abundant clone is one base away. V is TRBV5-5 and J is TRBJ1-6; unclear D gene. V lost 0 bases, J lost 10 bases, and 17 bases lay in between. Germline V CDR1 and CDR2: SGHKS, YYEKEE (reference sequence). This CDR3 comprises 16 residues. The CDR3 loop reads CASSLAPGWSGSPLHF. In DNA form, the CDR3 reads TGTGCCAGCAGCTTGGCACCGGGGTGGTCGGGATCACCCCTCCACTTT.

The chain joins TRBV3-1 to TRBJ2-1; D is ambiguous. V was trimmed by 4 bases and J by 15 bases, leaving 16 bases between them. The germline V gene encodes CDR1 LGHDT and CDR2 YNNKEL (reference sequence). The CDR3 is 12 residues long. Here the CDR3 reads CASSPQEFSPFF. The CDR3 DNA is TGTGCCAGCAGCCCTCAGGAGTTTTCCCCGTTCTTC.

The CDR3 region is CASSLVGTSGPSEQFF. CDR3 DNA: TGTGCCAGCAGCTTAGTCGGGACTAGCGGACCGAGTGAGCAGTTCTTC. The rearrangement links TRBV7-2 to TRBJ2-1, with TRBD2 identical over 11 bases. This CDR3 has 16 residues. Germline V CDR1 and CDR2: SGHTA, FQGNSA. V lost 1 base to trimming and J lost 9 bases; unmatched junction nucleotides: 8. Supplemented by reference TRBV7-2 and TRBJ2-1, the full variable domain reads GAGVSQSPSNKVTEKGKDVELRCDPISGHTALYWYRQSLGQGLEFLIYFQGNSAPDKSGLPSDRFSAERTGGSVSTLTIQRTQQEDSAVYLCASSLVGTSGPSEQFFGPGTRLTVL.

The genes are TRBV7-6 and TRBJ2-2; 7 nucleotides line up with TRBD2. The CDR3 sequence is 16 residues long. Germline lookup yields CDR1 SGHVS and CDR2 FNYEAQ. The V and J ends lost 5 bases and 6 bases, in that order; junction bases with no gene match: 12. The CDR3 spells CASSPSVLAGAGELFF. For the CDR3, the DNA is TGTGCCAGCAGCCCCAGCGTACTGGCGGGGGCCGGGGAGCTGTTTTTT.

A few counts support this clonotype. The V and J genes are TRBV7-2 and TRBJ2-2; 10 nucleotides line up with TRBD2. The CDR3 runs 17 residues. In germline, CDR1 is SGHTA, CDR2 FQGNSA. Trimming removed 1 base from V and 6 bases from J; junction bases left unmatched: 8. The CDR3 DNA reads as TGTGCCAGCAGCTTAGGTCGTCTAGCGGGAGTACCCGGGGAGCTGTTTTTT. Its translation: CASSLGRLAGVPGELFF.

This clonotype was found many times. The chain combines TRBV29-1 with TRBJ1-2; D is possibly TRBD1 (6 bases). CDR1 and CDR2 (germline): SQVTM, ANQGSEA. V gave up 7 bases and J gave up 0 bases, with 15 bases separating them. The CDR3 runs to 14 residues. The CDR3 DNA sequence: TGCAGCGCCCGAAGGACAGAAGCTAACTATGGCTACACCTTC. The encoded protein is CSARRTEANYGYTF. The whole variable domain, remainder taken from reference TRBV29-1 and TRBJ1-2, is SAVISQKPSRDICQRGTSLTIQCQVDSQVTMMFWYRQQPGQSLTLIATANQGSEATYESGFVIDKFPISRPNLTFSTLTVSNMSPEDSSIYLCSARRTEANYGYTFGSGTRLTVV.

There are a few counts of this clonotype. The chain joins TRBV15 to TRBJ2-3, with 7 bases matching TRBD2. Unmatched junction bases numbered 2, after V lost 1 base and J lost 10 bases. From germline, CDR1 is LNHNV and CDR2 YYDKDF (reference sequence). This CDR3 has 12 amino acids. The CDR3 here is CATSRARGAQYF. CDR3 bases: TGTGCCACCAGCAGAGCTCGGGGGGCGCAGTATTTT.